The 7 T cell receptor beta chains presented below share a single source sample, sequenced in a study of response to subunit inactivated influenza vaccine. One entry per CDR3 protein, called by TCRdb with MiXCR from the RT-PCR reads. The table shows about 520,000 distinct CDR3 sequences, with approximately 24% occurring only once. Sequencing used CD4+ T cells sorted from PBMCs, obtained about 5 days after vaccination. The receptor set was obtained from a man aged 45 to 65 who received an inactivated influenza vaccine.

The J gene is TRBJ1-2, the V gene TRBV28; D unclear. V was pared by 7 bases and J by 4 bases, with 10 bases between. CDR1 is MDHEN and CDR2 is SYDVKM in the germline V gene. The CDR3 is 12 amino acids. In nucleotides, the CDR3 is TGTGCCAGCACCCCACGGTCCTATGGCTACACCTTC. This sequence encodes CASTPRSYGYTF.

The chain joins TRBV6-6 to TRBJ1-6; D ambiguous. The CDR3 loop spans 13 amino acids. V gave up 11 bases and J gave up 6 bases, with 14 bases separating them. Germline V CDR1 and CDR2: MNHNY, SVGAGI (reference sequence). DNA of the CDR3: TGTGCCGTGGTAGGGAACTTTAATTCACCCCTCCACTTT. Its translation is CAVVGNFNSPLHF.

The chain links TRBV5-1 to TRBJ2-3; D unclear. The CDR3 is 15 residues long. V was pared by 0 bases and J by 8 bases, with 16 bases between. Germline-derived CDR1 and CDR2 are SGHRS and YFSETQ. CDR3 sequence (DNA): TGCGCCAGCAGCTTGGTTGGTCGGGTTGGGGTTACGCAGTATTTT. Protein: CASSLVGRVGVTQYF.

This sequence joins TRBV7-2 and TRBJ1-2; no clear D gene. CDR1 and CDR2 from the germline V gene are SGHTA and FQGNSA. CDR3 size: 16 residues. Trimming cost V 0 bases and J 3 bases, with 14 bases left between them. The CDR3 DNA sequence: TGTGCCAGCAGCTTAGCGGGATCCCTTTGGGACTATGGCTACACCTTC. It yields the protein CASSLAGSLWDYGYTF.

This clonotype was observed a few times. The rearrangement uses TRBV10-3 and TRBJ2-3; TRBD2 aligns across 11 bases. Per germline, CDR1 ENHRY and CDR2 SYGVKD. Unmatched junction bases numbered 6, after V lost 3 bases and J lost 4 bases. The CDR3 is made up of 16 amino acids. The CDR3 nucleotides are TGTGCCATCAGTGAAACTACTAGCGGGAGAGCAGATACGCAGTATTTT. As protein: CAISETTSGRADTQYF.

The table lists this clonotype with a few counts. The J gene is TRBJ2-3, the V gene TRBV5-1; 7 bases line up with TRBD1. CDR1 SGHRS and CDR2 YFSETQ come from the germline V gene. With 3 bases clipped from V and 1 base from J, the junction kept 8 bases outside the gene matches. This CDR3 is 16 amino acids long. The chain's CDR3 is CASSYLPGTGTDTQYF. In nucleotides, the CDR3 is TGCGCCAGCAGCTACCTTCCCGGGACAGGCACAGATACGCAGTATTTT.

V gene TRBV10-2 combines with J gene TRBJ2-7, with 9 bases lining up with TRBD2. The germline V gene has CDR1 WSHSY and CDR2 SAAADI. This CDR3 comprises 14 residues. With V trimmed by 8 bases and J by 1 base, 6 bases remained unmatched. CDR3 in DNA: TGCGCCAGCCTACCGACTAGCGGTTCCTACGAGCAGTACTTC. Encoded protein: CASLPTSGSYEQYF.